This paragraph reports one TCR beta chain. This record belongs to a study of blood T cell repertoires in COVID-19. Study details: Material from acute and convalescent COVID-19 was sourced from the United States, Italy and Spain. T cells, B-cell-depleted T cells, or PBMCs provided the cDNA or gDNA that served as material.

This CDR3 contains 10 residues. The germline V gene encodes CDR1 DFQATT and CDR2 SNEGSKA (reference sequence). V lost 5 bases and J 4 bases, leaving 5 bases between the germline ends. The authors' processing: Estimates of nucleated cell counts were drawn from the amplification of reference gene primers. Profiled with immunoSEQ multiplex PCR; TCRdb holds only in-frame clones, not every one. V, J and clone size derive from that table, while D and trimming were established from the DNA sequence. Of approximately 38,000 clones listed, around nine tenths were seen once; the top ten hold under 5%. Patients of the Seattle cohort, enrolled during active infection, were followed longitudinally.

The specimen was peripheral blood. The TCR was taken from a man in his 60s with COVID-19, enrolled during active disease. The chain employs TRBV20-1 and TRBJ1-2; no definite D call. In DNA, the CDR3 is TGCAGTGCTCAGGCCTATGGCTACACCTTC. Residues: CSAQAYGYTF.